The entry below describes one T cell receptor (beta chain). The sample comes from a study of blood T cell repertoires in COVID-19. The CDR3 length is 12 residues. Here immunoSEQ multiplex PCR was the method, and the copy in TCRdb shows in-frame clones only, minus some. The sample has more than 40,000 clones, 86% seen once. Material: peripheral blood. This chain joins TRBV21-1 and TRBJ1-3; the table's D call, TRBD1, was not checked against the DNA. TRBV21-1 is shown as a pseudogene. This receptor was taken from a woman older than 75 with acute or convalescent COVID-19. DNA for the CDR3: TGTGCCAGACCGGGACAGGGACACACCATATATTTT. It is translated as CARPGQGHTIYF.